In this sample, the clone carrying this T cell receptor beta chain turned up a few times. This specimen comes from a study of cytomegalovirus exposure and HLA in healthy donors. V dropped 3 bases and J dropped 9; count of bases not matched to a gene: 8. CDR1 and CDR2 (germline): ENHRY, SYGVKD. The length of the CDR3 is 14 residues. The PCR contained 60 Vbeta and 13 Jbeta primers. Some clones are missing from TCRdb's copy, which holds only in-frame ones; the method was immunoSEQ multiplex PCR. The sample shows about 150,000 clones, approximately 80% of them seen only once. The specimen was PBMCs. The chain uses TRBV10-3 and TRBJ2-7; 10 positions match TRBD1. The TCR was taken from a man aged 25-45 years in good health and CMV-seropositive. CDR3 DNA sequence: TGTGCCATCAGTGAAATCGGGACAGGGGCACCGCAGTACTTC. Protein sequence: CAISEIGTGAPQYF.